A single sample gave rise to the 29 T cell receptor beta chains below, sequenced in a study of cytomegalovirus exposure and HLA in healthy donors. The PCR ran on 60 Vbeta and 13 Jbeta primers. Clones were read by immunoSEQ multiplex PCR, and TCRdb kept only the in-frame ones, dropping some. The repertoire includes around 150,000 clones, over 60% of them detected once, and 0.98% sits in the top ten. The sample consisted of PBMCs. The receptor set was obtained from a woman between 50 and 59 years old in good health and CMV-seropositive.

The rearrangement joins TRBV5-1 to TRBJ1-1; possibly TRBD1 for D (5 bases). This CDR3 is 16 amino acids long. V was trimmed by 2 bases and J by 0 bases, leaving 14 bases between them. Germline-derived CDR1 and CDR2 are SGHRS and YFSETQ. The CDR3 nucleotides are TGCGCCAGCAGCTTTCAGGGACTAGGAGTGAACACTGAAGCTTTCTTT. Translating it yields CASSFQGLGVNTEAFF.

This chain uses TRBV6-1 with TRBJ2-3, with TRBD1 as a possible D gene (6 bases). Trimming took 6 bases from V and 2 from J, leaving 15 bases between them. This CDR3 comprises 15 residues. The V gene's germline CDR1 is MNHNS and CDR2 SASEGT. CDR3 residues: CASSPKQGTTDTQYF. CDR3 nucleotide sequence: TGTGCCAGCAGCCCCAAACAGGGAACCACAGATACGCAGTATTTT.

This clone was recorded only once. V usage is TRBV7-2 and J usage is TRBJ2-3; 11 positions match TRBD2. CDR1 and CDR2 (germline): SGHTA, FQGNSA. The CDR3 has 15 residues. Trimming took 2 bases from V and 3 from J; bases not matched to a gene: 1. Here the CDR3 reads CASSLLAGGTDTQYF. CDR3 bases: TGTGCCAGCAGCTTATTAGCGGGGGGGACAGATACGCAGTATTTT. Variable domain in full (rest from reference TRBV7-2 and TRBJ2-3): GAGVSQSPSNKVTEKGKDVELRCDPISGHTALYWYRQSLGQGLEFLIYFQGNSAPDKSGLPSDRFSAERTGGSVSTLTIQRTQQEDSAVYLCASSLLAGGTDTQYFGPGTRLTVL.

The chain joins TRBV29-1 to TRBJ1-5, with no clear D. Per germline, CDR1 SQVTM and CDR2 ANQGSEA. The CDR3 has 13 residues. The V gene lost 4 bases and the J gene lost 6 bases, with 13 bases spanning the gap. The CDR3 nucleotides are TGCAGCGTTGGGTCAGGTCTCCGTCAGCCCCAGCATTTT. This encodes CSVGSGLRQPQHF.

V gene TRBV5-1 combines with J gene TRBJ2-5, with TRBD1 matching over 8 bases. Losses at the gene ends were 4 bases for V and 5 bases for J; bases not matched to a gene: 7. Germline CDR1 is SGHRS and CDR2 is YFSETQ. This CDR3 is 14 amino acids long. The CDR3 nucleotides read TGCGCCAGCAGCCTAGCGACAGGGGCGGAGACCCAGTACTTC. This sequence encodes CASSLATGAETQYF.

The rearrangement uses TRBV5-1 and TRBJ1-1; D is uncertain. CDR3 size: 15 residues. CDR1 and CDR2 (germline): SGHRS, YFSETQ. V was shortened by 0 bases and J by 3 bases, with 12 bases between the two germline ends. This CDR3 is CASSLEAPTDTEAFF. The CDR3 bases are TGCGCCAGCAGCTTGGAAGCCCCCACGGACACTGAAGCTTTCTTT.

CDR3 protein: CASSGQGPLSYEQYF. The CDR3 DNA sequence: TGTGCCAGCAGCGGACAGGGTCCCCTCTCCTACGAGCAGTACTTC. This chain connects TRBV14 to TRBJ2-7, with TRBD1 matching 8 bases. CDR1 and CDR2 (germline): SGHDN, FVKESK. Trimming took 5 bases from V and 0 from J; bases not matched to a gene: 6. This CDR3 is 15 amino acids long.

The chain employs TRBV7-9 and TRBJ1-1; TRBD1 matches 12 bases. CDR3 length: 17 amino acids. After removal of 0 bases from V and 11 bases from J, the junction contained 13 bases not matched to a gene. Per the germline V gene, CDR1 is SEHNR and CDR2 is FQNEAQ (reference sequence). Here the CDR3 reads CASSLAGDRGPGFGAFF. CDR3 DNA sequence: TGTGCCAGCAGCTTAGCGGGGGACAGGGGGCCGGGGTTCGGGGCTTTCTTT.

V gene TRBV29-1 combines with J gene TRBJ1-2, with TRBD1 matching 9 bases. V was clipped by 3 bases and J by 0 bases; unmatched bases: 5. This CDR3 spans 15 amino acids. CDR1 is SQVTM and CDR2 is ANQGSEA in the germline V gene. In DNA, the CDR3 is TGCAGCGTTGACAGGGGACAGGGCACTAACTATGGCTACACCTTC. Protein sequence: CSVDRGQGTNYGYTF.

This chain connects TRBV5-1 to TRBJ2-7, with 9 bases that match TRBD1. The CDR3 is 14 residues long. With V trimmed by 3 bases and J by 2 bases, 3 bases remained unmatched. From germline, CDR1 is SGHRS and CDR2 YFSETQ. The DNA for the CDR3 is TGCGCCAGCAGCTCGGGACAGGGCGCCTACGAGCAGTACTTC. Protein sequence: CASSSGQGAYEQYF. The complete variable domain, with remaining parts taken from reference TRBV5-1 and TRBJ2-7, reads KAGVTQTPRYLIKTRGQQVTLSCSPISGHRSVSWYQQTPGQGLQFLFEYFSETQRNKGNFPGRFSGRQFSNSRSEMNVSTLELGDSALYLCASSSGQGAYEQYFGPGTRLTVT.

The CDR3 sequence is CASREGSSNTEAFF. CDR3 in DNA: TGTGCCAGTAGAGAGGGTAGCTCCAACACTGAAGCTTTCTTT. The chain recombines TRBV19 with TRBJ1-1; D remains unclear. The CDR3 is 14 residues long. In germline, CDR1 is LNHDA, CDR2 SQIVND (reference sequence). V was shortened by 6 bases and J by 2 bases, with 13 bases between the two germline ends.

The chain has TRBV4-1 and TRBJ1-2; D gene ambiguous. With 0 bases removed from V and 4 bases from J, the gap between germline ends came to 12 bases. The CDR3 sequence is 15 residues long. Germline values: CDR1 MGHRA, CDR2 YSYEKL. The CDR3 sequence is CASSQDHSVTYGYTF. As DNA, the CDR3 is TGCGCCAGCAGCCAAGATCACTCGGTCACCTATGGCTACACCTTC.

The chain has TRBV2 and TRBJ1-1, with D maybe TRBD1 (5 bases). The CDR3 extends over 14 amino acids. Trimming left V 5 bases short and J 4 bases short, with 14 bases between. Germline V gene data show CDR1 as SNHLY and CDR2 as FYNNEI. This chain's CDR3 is CASSRGGMATEAFF. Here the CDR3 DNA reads TGTGCCAGCAGTCGGGGGGGGATGGCCACTGAAGCTTTCTTT. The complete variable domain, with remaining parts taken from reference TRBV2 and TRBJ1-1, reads EPEVTQTPSHQVTQMGQEVILRCVPISNHLYFYWYRQILGQKVEFLVSFYNNEISEKSEIFDDQFSVERPDGSNFTLKIRSTKLEDSAMYFCASSRGGMATEAFFGQGTRLTVV.

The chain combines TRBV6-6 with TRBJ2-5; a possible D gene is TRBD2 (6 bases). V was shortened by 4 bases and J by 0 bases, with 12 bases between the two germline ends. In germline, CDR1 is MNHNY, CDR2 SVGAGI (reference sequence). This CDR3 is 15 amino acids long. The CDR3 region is CASSFGGTYQETQYF. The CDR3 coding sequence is TGTGCCAGCAGTTTCGGCGGGACGTACCAAGAGACCCAGTACTTC.

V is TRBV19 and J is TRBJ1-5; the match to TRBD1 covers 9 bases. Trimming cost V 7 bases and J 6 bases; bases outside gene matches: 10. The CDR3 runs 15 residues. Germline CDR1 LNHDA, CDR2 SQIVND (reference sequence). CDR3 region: CASTNQQGAVQPQHF. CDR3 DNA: TGTGCCAGTACCAACCAACAGGGGGCGGTTCAGCCCCAGCATTTT.

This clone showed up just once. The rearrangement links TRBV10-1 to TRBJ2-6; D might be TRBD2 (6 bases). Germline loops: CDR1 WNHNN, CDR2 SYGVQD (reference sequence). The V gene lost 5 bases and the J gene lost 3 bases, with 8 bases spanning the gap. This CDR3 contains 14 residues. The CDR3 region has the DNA TGCGCCAGCAGTCGGGGGAGTGGGGCCAACGTCCTGACTTTC. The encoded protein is CASSRGSGANVLTF.

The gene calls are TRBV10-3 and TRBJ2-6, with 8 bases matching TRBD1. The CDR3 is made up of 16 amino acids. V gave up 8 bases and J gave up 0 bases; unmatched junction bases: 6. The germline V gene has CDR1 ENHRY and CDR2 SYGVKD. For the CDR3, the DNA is TGTGCCATCGGACAGGGCTACAGCTCTGGGGCCAACGTCCTGACTTTC. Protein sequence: CAIGQGYSSGANVLTF.

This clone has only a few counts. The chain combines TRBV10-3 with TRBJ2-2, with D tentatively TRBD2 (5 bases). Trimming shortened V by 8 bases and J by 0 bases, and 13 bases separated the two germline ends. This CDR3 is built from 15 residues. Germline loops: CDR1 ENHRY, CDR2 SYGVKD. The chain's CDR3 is CAIHPAGANTGELFF. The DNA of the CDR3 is TGTGCCATCCACCCGGCCGGGGCGAACACCGGGGAGCTGTTTTTT.

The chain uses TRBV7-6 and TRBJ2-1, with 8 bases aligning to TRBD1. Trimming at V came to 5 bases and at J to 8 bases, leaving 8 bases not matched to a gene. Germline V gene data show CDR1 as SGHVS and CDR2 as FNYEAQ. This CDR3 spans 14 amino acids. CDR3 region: CASSRDRPSDEQFF. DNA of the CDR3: TGTGCCAGCAGCCGGGACAGGCCTTCGGATGAGCAGTTCTTC.

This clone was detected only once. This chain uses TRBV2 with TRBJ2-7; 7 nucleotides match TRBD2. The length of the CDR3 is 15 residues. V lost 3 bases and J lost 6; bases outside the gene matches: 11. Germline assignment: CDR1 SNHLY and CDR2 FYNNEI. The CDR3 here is CASSESTGGRAEQYF. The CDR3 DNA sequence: TGTGCCAGCAGTGAGTCCACGGGTGGGAGGGCCGAGCAGTACTTC.

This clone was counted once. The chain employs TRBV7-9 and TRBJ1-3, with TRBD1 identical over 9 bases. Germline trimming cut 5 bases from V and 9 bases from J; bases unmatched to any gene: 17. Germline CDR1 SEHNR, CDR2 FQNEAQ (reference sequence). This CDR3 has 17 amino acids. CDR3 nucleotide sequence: TGTGCCAGCAGCCCATTCTTTGGGGGACAGGGAGACACCACCATATATTTT. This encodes CASSPFFGGQGDTTIYF.

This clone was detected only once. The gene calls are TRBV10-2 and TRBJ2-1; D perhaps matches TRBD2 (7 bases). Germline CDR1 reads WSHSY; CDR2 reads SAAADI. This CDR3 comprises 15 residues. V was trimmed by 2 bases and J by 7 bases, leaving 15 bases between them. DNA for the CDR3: TGCGCCAGCAGTGAGGGGGGGCTAGCGGTTAATGAGCAGTTCTTC. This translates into CASSEGGLAVNEQFF.

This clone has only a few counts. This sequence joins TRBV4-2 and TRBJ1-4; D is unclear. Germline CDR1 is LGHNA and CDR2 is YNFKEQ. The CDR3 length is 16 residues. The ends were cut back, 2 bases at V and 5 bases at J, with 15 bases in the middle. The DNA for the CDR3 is TGTGCCAGCAGCCAAAGTAAGCCGGGATTCAATGAAAAACTGTTTTTT. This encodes CASSQSKPGFNEKLFF.

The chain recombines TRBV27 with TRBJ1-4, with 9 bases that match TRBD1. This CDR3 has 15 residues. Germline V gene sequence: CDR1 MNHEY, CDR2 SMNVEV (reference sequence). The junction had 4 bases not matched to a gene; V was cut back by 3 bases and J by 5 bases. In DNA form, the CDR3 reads TGTGCCAGCAGTTTGGGACAGGGACCCAATGAAAAACTGTTTTTT. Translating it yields CASSLGQGPNEKLFF. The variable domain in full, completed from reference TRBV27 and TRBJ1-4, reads EAQVTQNPRYLITVTGKKLTVTCSQNMNHEYMSWYRQDPGLGLRQIYYSMNVEVTDKGDVPEGYKVSRKEKRNFPLILESPSPNQTSLYFCASSLGQGPNEKLFFGSGTQLSVL.

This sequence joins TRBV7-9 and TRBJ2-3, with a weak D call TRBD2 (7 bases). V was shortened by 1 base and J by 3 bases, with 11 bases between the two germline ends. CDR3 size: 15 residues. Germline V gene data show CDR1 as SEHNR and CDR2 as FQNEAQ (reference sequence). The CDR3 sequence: CASSLVQGGTDTQYF. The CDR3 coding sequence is TGTGCCAGCAGCTTAGTACAGGGAGGGACAGATACGCAGTATTTT.

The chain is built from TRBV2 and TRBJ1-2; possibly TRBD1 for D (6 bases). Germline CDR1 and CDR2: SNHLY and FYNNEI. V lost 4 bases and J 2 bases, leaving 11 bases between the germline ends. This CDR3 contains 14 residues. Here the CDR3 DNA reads TGTGCCAGCAGTGGGGGAACAGGGAACTATGGCTACACCTTC. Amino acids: CASSGGTGNYGYTF.

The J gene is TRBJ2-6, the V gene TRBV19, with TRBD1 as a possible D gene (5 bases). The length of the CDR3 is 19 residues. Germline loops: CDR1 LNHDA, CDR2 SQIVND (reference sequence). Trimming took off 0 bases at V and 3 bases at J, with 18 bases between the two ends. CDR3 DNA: TGTGCCAGTAGTATAGATGGGCGGCAGGGCTTTTATGGGGCCAACGTCCTGACTTTC. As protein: CASSIDGRQGFYGANVLTF.

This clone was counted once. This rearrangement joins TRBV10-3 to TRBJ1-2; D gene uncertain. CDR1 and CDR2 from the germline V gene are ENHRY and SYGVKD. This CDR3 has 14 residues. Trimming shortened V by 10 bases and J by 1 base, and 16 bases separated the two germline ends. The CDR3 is CATLEGGGNYGYTF. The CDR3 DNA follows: TGTGCCACCCTGGAGGGAGGTGGTAACTATGGCTACACCTTC.

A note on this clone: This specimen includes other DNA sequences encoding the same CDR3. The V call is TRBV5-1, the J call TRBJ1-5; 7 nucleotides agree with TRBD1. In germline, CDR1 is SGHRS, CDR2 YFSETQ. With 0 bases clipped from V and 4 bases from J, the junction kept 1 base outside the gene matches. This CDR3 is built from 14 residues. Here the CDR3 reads CASSLAGGNQPQHF. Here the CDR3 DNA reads TGCGCCAGCAGCTTGGCAGGGGGGAATCAGCCCCAGCATTTT.